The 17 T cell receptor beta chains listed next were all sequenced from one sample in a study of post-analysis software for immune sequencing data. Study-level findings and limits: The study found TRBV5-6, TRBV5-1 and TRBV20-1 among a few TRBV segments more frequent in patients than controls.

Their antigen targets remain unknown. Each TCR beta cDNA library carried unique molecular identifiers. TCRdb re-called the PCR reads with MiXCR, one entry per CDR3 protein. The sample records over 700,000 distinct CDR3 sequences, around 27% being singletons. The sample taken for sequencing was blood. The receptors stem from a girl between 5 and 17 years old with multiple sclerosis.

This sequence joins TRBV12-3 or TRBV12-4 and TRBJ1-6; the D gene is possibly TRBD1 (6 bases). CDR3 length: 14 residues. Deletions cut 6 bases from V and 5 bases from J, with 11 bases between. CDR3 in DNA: TGTGCCAGCAGACGGGCAGGGGATAATTCACCCCTCCACTTT. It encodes CASRRAGDNSPLHF.

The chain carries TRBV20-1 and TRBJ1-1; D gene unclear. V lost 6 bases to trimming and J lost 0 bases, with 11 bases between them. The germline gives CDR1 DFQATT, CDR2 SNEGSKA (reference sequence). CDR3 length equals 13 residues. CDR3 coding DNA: TGCAGTGCCCACCAAGCCGTGAACACTGAAGCTTTCTTT. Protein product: CSAHQAVNTEAFF.

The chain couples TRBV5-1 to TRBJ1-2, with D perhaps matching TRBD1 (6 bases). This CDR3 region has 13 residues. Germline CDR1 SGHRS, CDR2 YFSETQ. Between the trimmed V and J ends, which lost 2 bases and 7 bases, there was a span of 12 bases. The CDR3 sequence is CASSFAGATGYTF. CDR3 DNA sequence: TGCGCCAGCAGCTTCGCAGGGGCGACTGGCTACACCTTC.

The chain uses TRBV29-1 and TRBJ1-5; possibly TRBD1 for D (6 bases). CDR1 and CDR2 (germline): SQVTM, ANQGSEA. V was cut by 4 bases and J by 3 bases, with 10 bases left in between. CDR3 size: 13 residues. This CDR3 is CSVAGVDNQPQHF. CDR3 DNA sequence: TGCAGCGTTGCAGGGGTGGACAATCAGCCCCAGCATTTT.

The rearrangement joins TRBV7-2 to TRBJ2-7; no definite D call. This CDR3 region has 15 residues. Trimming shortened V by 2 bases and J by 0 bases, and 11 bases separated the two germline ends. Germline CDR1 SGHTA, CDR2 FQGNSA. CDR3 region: CASSLIGPSSYEQYF. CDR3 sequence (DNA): TGTGCCAGCAGCTTAATCGGACCGTCCTCCTACGAGCAGTACTTC.

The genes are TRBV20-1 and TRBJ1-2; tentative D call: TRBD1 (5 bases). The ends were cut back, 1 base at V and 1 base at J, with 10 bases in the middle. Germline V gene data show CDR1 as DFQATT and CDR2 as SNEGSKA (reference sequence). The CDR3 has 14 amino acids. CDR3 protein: CSARGQTVNYGYTF. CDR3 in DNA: TGCAGTGCTAGAGGACAGACAGTTAACTATGGCTACACCTTC.

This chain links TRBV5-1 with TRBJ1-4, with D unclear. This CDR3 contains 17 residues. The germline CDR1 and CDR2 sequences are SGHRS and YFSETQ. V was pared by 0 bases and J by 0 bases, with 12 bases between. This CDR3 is CASSLAASASTNEKLFF. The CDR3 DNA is TGCGCCAGCAGCTTGGCGGCGTCCGCTTCAACTAATGAAAAACTGTTTTTT.

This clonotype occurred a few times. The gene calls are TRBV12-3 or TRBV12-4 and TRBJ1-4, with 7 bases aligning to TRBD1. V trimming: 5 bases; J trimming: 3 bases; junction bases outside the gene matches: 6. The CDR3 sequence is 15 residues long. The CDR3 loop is CASSPAQGANEKLFF. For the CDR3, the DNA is TGTGCCAGCAGTCCAGCTCAGGGGGCTAATGAAAAACTGTTTTTT.

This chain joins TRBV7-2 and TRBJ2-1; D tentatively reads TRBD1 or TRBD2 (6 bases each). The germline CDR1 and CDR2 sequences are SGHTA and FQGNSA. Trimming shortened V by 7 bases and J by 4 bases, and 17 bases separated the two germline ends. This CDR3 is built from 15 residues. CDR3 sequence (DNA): TGTGCCAGCACCACCCCGGGGGCCTATTACAATGAGCAGTTCTTC. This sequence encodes CASTTPGAYYNEQFF.

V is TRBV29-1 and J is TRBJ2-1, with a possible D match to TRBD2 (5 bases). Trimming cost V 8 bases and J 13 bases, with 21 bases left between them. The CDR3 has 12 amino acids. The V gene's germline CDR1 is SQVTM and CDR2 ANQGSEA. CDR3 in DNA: TGCAGCTCAACCGAGGGCCCAGAGACCCAGTTCTTC. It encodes CSSTEGPETQFF.

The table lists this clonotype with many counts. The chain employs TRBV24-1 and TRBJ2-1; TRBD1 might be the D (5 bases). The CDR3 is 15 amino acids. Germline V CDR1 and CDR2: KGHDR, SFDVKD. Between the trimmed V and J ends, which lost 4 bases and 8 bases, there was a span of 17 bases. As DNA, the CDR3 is TGTGCCACCAGTGAAGCAGGGAAATTAGGCGATGAGCAGTTCTTC. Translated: CATSEAGKLGDEQFF.

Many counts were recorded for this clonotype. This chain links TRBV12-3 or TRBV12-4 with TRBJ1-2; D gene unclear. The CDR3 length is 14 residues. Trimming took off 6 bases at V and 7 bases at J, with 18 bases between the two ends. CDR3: CASSPTDVRAGYTF. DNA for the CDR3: TGTGCCAGCAGCCCTACGGACGTACGGGCTGGCTACACCTTC.

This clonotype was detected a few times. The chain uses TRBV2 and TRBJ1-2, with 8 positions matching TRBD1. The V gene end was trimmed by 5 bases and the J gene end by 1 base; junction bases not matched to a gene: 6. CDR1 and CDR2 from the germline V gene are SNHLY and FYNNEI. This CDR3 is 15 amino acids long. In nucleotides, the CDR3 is TGTGCCAGCAGTCGCATTACAGGGGGTAACTATGGCTACACCTTC. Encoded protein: CASSRITGGNYGYTF.

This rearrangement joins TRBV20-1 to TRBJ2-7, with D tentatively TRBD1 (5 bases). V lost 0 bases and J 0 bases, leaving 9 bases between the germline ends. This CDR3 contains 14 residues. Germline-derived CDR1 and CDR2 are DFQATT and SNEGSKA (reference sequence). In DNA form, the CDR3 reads TGCAGTGCTAGAGATTACGACAGCTCCTACGAGCAGTACTTC. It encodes CSARDYDSSYEQYF.

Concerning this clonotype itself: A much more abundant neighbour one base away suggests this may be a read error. The CDR3, as DNA: TGCGCCAGCAGCCAAGGACACCACTCCTACAATGAGCAGTACTTC. Translated, it gives CASSQGHHSYNEQYF. This chain connects TRBV4-3 to TRBJ2-1; no firm D call. The J call may be mistaken, given a closer DNA end match to TRBJ2-7. This CDR3 contains 15 residues. The germline CDR1 and CDR2 sequences are LGHNA and YSLEER.

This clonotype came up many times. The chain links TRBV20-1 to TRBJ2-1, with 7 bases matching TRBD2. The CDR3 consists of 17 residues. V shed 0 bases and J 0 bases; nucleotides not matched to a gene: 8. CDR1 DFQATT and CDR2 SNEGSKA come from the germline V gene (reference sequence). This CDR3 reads CSARDFTSASSYNEQFF. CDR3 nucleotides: TGCAGTGCTAGAGATTTCACTAGCGCGAGCTCCTACAATGAGCAGTTCTTC.

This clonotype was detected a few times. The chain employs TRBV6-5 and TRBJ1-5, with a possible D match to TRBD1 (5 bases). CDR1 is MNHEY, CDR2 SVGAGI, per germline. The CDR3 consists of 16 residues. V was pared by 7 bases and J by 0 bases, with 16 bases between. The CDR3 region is CASKAGFGGSNQPQHF. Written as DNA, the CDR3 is TGTGCCAGCAAGGCAGGGTTCGGGGGTAGCAATCAGCCCCAGCATTTT.